The clone carrying this T cell receptor beta chain appeared a few times. Its specificity is unknown. V was shortened by 1 base and J by 5 bases, with 8 bases between the two germline ends. Germline V gene sequence: CDR1 LGHDT, CDR2 YNNKEL (reference sequence). The CDR3 length is 13 residues. The source of the sample is a study of blood T cells in healthy people across ages. General study findings and limits: PBMCs that were unsorted prevented a conclusive naive versus antigen-experienced comparison.

Alongside a J-beta primer mix, a sample-barcoded 5' primer served in a second PCR lasting roughly 7 to 11 cycles. Every cDNA was tagged by a template-switch adaptor with 12 random nucleotides. At least 2.5 million CDR3-containing paired-end reads were obtained per sample. TCRdb re-called the 5' RACE reads with MiXCR, one entry per CDR3 protein. Of some 1,500,000 distinct CDR3 sequences in the sample, 42% are singletons; the top ten hold roughly 3.7%. The sequenced sample consisted of blood. V gene TRBV3-1 combines with J gene TRBJ1-2, with unresolved D. The receptor was derived from a woman under 30 in good health. The CDR3 protein is CASSQVYGYGYTF. Written as DNA, the CDR3 is TGTGCCAGCAGCCAAGTTTACGGATATGGCTACACCTTC.